The 30 T cell receptor beta chains presented below share a single source sample, sequenced in a study of OX40 agonist ivuxolimab in advanced cancers. The assay was immunoSEQ multiplex PCR, and TCRdb's table has in-frame clones only and misses some. The table lists some 41,000 clones, 70% to 90% of them singletons. The starting material was CD4+ or CD8+ T cells sorted from blood, obtained in a trial of the OX40 agonist ivuxolimab. The receptors originated from an adult with an advanced solid tumor such as melanoma, head and neck, liver or kidney cancer.

In nucleotides, the CDR3 is TGTGCCAGCAGCTTAAGGACAATAGCCTACGAGCAGTACTTC. It translates to CASSLRTIAYEQYF. The chain links TRBV7-8 to TRBJ2-7; tentatively, D is TRBD1 (5 bases). Trimming left V 2 bases short and J 2 bases short, with 10 bases between. Germline V gene lookup returns CDR1 SGHVS and CDR2 FQNEAQ. The CDR3 covers 14 residues.

V usage is TRBV10-3 and J usage is TRBJ1-1, with 8 bases identical to TRBD1. From germline, CDR1 is ENHRY and CDR2 SYGVKD. J lost 6 bases, V lost 6 bases, and 9 bases had no gene match. CDR3 length: 14 amino acids. The CDR3 region is CAIRGTGLGPEAFF. In DNA, the CDR3 is TGTGCCATCAGAGGGACAGGACTCGGGCCTGAAGCTTTCTTT.

This chain uses TRBV7-9 with TRBJ2-1; D is uncertain. CDR1 SEHNR and CDR2 FQNEAQ come from the germline V gene (reference sequence). CDR3 length equals 10 residues. V shed 1 base and J shed 9 bases, with 1 base lying between them. Here the CDR3 DNA reads TGTGCCAGCAGCTTAGGTGAGCAGTTCTTC. This encodes CASSLGEQFF.

The chain joins TRBV11-3 to TRBJ2-5; D is perhaps TRBD1 (6 bases). Germline V gene lookup returns CDR1 SGHNT and CDR2 YENEEA. Trimming removed 5 bases from V and 9 bases from J, with 22 bases in between. The CDR3 is made up of 15 amino acids. CDR3 residues: CASSPPTGTSESQYF. In DNA, the CDR3 is TGTGCCAGCAGCCCACCGACCGGGACATCGGAGTCCCAGTACTTC.

The chain combines TRBV6-5 with TRBJ2-3; 9 bases fit TRBD2. This CDR3 comprises 15 residues. V dropped 2 bases and J dropped 4; count of bases not matched to a gene: 4. CDR1 and CDR2 (germline): MNHEY, SVGAGI. The CDR3 sequence is CASSYRSGSADTQYF. CDR3 nucleotides: TGTGCCAGCAGTTACCGTAGCGGGAGCGCAGATACGCAGTATTTT.

V and J are TRBV6-1 and TRBJ2-7, with a possible D match to TRBD1 (8 bases). The CDR3 spans 14 residues. Trimming took 6 bases from V and 3 from J, leaving 15 bases between them. Germline V CDR1 and CDR2: MNHNS, SASEGT. CDR3 amino acids: CASRMTGDYYEQYF. The CDR3 DNA follows: TGTGCCAGCAGGATGACAGGGGACTACTACGAGCAGTACTTC.

V gene TRBV11-2 combines with J gene TRBJ2-7; D is uncertain. Germline-derived CDR1 and CDR2 are SGHAT and FQNNGV. The V end was cut by 1 base, the J end by 3 bases, with 10 bases between. The CDR3 is 14 residues long. Written as DNA, the CDR3 is TGTGCCAGCAGCTTAGCACAGAGGAACTACGAGCAGTACTTC. It specifies CASSLAQRNYEQYF. Variable domain in full (rest from reference TRBV11-2 and TRBJ2-7): EAGVAQSPRYKIIEKRQSVAFWCNPISGHATLYWYQQILGQGPKLLIQFQNNGVVDDSQLPKDRFSAERLKGVDSTLKIQPAKLEDSAVYLCASSLAQRNYEQYFGPGTRLTVT.

Written as DNA, the CDR3 is TGTGCCAGCAGCTTAATTCTAGCGGGAGAGGATGAGCAGTTCTTC. It yields the protein CASSLILAGEDEQFF. The V gene is TRBV7-9, the J gene TRBJ2-1; 10 bases match TRBD2. Germline values: CDR1 SEHNR, CDR2 FQNEAQ (reference sequence). With V trimmed by 2 bases and J by 8 bases, 6 bases remained unmatched. This CDR3 comprises 15 residues.

The count of this clone is one. The gene calls are TRBV1 and TRBJ2-7; TRBD2, the table's D call, lacks a check against the DNA. TRBV1 corresponds to a pseudogene. This CDR3 is 16 amino acids long. The CDR3 loop is CTSSPGLHLNVYEQYF. In nucleotides, the CDR3 is TGCACCAGCAGCCCTGGACTCCACCTTAACGTCTACGAGCAGTACTTC.

This sequence joins TRBV10-2 and TRBJ1-1, with 8 positions matching TRBD1. Germline-derived CDR1 and CDR2 are WSHSY and SAAADI. The V segment lost 9 bases and the J segment 7 bases; nucleotides outside the gene matches: 13. The CDR3 sequence is 14 residues long. The CDR3 loop is CASATQGGPLEAFF. CDR3 DNA: TGCGCCAGTGCAACACAGGGGGGGCCACTTGAAGCTTTCTTT.

The gene calls are TRBV7-6 and TRBJ2-7; the match to TRBD2 covers 8 bases. This CDR3 spans 15 amino acids. From germline, CDR1 is SGHVS and CDR2 FNYEAQ. V lost 2 bases to trimming and J lost 3 bases; unmatched junction nucleotides: 6. The CDR3 sequence: CASSLRTGGVYEQYF. Written as DNA, the CDR3 is TGTGCCAGCAGCTTACGAACGGGAGGGGTCTACGAGCAGTACTTC. Combining the CDR3 with reference TRBV7-6 and TRBJ2-7 gives the whole variable domain GAGVSQSPRYKVTKRGQDVALRCDPISGHVSLYWYRQALGQGPEFLTYFNYEAQQDKSGLPNDRFSAERPEGSISTLTIQRTEQRDSAMYRCASSLRTGGVYEQYFGPGTRLTVT.

The genes are TRBV27 and TRBJ1-6, with TRBD1 matching 9 bases. With 6 bases clipped from V and 9 bases from J, the junction kept 9 bases outside the gene matches. The CDR3 length is 15 residues. CDR1 and CDR2 (germline): MNHEY, SMNVEV (reference sequence). The CDR3 here is CASRSHRDRASPLHF. CDR3 in DNA: TGTGCCAGCAGAAGCCACCGGGACAGGGCTTCACCCCTCCACTTT.

The chain couples TRBV11-1 to TRBJ2-1; no definite D call. CDR3 length: 14 residues. V lost 5 bases to trimming and J lost 6 bases, with 14 bases between them. The germline CDR1 and CDR2 sequences are SGHAT and FQDESV (reference sequence). DNA of the CDR3: TGTGCCAGCAGCCATAGGCGGCTACCCAATGAGCAGTTCTTC. Encoded protein: CASSHRRLPNEQFF.

The chain is built from TRBV4-3 and TRBJ2-4, with D possibly TRBD2 on 6 matching bases. The CDR3 is 15 residues long. V was trimmed by 0 bases and J by 12 bases, leaving 18 bases between them. CDR1 and CDR2 (germline): LGHNA, YSLEER. The CDR3 protein is CASSQDQEGRGTQYF. CDR3 coding DNA: TGCGCCAGCAGCCAAGATCAAGAGGGGCGGGGAACTCAGTACTTC.

The chain has TRBV13 and TRBJ1-1, with TRBD1 matching over 7 bases. This CDR3 comprises 15 residues. Germline lookup yields CDR1 PRHDT and CDR2 FYEKMQ (reference sequence). V lost 5 bases, J lost 10 bases, and 16 bases stayed unmatched. CDR3 bases: TGTGCCAGCAGCACCACAGGGGCAGGTGGTTCGGGAGCTTTCTTT. Translation: CASSTTGAGGSGAFF.

The rearrangement joins TRBV4-2 to TRBJ2-7; D is possibly TRBD2 (6 bases). Germline V gives CDR1 LGHNA, CDR2 YNFKEQ. The CDR3 runs to 14 residues. Trimming stripped 2 bases from V and 4 bases from J, with 12 bases between. The CDR3 loop reads CASSQPGDHYEQYF. For the CDR3, the DNA is TGTGCCAGCAGCCAACCGGGAGATCATTACGAGCAGTACTTC.

A remark on this clone: A clone one base away is much larger, so this may be a read error. This chain uses TRBV2 with TRBJ1-1, with no clear D. This CDR3 has 12 amino acids. With 3 bases removed from V and 1 base from J, the gap between germline ends came to 3 bases. The germline CDR1 and CDR2 sequences are SNHLY and FYNNEI. In nucleotides, the CDR3 is TGTGCCAGCAGTGACCGGAACACTGAAGCTTTCTTT. Residues: CASSDRNTEAFF. Variable domain in full (rest from reference TRBV2 and TRBJ1-1): EPEVTQTPSHQVTQMGQEVILRCVPISNHLYFYWYRQILGQKVEFLVSFYNNEISEKSEIFDDQFSVERPDGSNFTLKIRSTKLEDSAMYFCASSDRNTEAFFGQGTRLTVV.

This chain connects TRBV11-3 to TRBJ2-1; D is ambiguous. This CDR3 has 12 amino acids. The germline CDR1 and CDR2 sequences are SGHNT and YENEEA. The V end lost 0 bases, the J end lost 10 bases, and 7 bases lay between the germline ends. CDR3 region: CASSLDLAEQFF. As DNA, the CDR3 is TGTGCCAGCAGCTTAGATTTGGCCGAGCAGTTCTTC.

The CDR3 bases are TGTGCCAGCTCACCAGGGACCCAGAACACTGAAGCTTTCTTT. Encoded protein: CASSPGTQNTEAFF. V usage is TRBV18 and J usage is TRBJ1-1, with D tentatively TRBD1 (5 bases). The CDR3 spans 14 residues. V was clipped by 2 bases and J by 1 base, with 8 bases between them. Looked up from germline, CDR1 is KGHSH and CDR2 is LQKENI.

V is TRBV4-2 and J is TRBJ2-2; D ambiguous. This CDR3 region has 12 residues. Looked up from germline, CDR1 is LGHNA and CDR2 is YNFKEQ. V was cut by 6 bases and J by 5 bases, with 7 bases left in between. CDR3 DNA: TGTGCCAGCAGACAACAGACCGGGGAGCTGTTTTTT. It is translated as CASRQQTGELFF.

CDR3 bases: TGTGCCAGCAGCTTTCTACAGGGGAACTCTGGAAACACCATATATTTT. Translated: CASSFLQGNSGNTIYF. The chain recombines TRBV9 with TRBJ1-3; 7 bases match TRBD1. The CDR3 spans 16 residues. With V trimmed by 4 bases and J by 0 bases, 7 bases remained unmatched. The germline V gene has CDR1 SGDLS and CDR2 YYNGEE. The whole variable domain, remainder taken from reference TRBV9 and TRBJ1-3, is DSGVTQTPKHLITATGQRVTLRCSPRSGDLSVYWYQQSLDQGLQFLIQYYNGEERAKGNILERFSAQQFPDLHSELNLSSLELGDSALYFCASSFLQGNSGNTIYFGEGSWLTVV.

The V gene is TRBV28, the J gene TRBJ1-1; D gene uncertain. This CDR3 region has 15 residues. V lost 4 bases to trimming and J lost 0 bases, with 12 bases between them. Germline V lookup: CDR1 MDHEN, CDR2 SYDVKM. CDR3 residues: CASSSPGGVNTEAFF. In nucleotides, the CDR3 is TGTGCCAGCAGTTCCCCAGGCGGGGTGAACACTGAAGCTTTCTTT. Based on the CDR3 plus reference TRBV28 and TRBJ1-1, the full variable domain is DVKVTQSSRYLVKRTGEKVFLECVQDMDHENMFWYRQDPGLGLRLIYFSYDVKMKEKGDIPEGYSVSREKKERFSLILESASTNQTSMYLCASSSPGGVNTEAFFGQGTRLTVV.

V usage is TRBV30 and J usage is TRBJ2-2; D unresolved. The CDR3 length is 12 residues. V was pared by 4 bases and J by 4 bases, with 7 bases between. The germline V gene has CDR1 GTSNPN and CDR2 SVGIG (reference sequence). CDR3 sequence (DNA): TGTGCCTGGACTTGGGCCACCGGGGAGCTGTTTTTT. Translation gives CAWTWATGELFF.

J is TRBJ2-1 and V is TRBV11-1, with TRBD2 identical over 7 bases. The CDR3 loop spans 15 amino acids. The V segment lost 1 base and the J segment 8 bases; nucleotides outside the gene matches: 8. CDR1 and CDR2 (germline): SGHAT, FQDESV (reference sequence). As DNA, the CDR3 is TGTGCCAGCAGCTTAGGGCTAGCGGTTGCTGATGAGCAGTTCTTC. Its translation is CASSLGLAVADEQFF. The whole variable domain, remainder taken from reference TRBV11-1 and TRBJ2-1, is EAEVAQSPRYKITEKSQAVAFWCDPISGHATLYWYRQILGQGPELLVQFQDESVVDDSQLPKDRFSAERLKGVDSTLKIQPAELGDSAMYLCASSLGLAVADEQFFGPGTRLTVL.

The genes are TRBV19 and TRBJ1-3; TRBD1 might be the D (6 bases). V lost 5 bases and J lost 1, with 15 bases in between. CDR3 length equals 16 residues. CDR1 and CDR2 (germline): LNHDA, SQIVND (reference sequence). For the CDR3, the DNA is TGTGCCAGTAGTCCGAGGGGGTTAACTTCTGGAAACACCATATATTTT. This sequence encodes CASSPRGLTSGNTIYF.

The chain has TRBV27 and TRBJ2-7; D unresolved. CDR1 is MNHEY, CDR2 SMNVEV, per germline (reference sequence). The V end was cut by 6 bases, the J end by 5 bases, with 11 bases between. The CDR3 contains 12 residues. CDR3 region: CASSTDGNEQYF. Written as DNA, the CDR3 is TGTGCCAGCAGCACGGACGGCAACGAGCAGTACTTC.

The chain has TRBV5-1 and TRBJ2-7; TRBD2 matches at 9 bases. The germline gives CDR1 SGHRS, CDR2 YFSETQ. Trimming cost V 4 bases and J 0 bases; bases outside gene matches: 5. This CDR3 spans 15 amino acids. The CDR3, as DNA: TGCGCCAGCAGCATCTATAGCGGGAGCTCCTACGAGCAGTACTTC. It translates to CASSIYSGSSYEQYF.

This chain uses TRBV5-5 with TRBJ2-7; a weak D match, TRBD2 (5 bases). CDR3 size: 14 residues. CDR1 and CDR2 (germline): SGHKS, YYEKEE (reference sequence). Trimming pared 2 bases from V and 6 bases from J, leaving 15 bases between. CDR3 in DNA: TGTGCCAGCAGCTTCGGAAGGGAGTCTTCCGAGCAGTACTTC. It codes for CASSFGRESSEQYF.

V and J are TRBV6-9 and TRBJ1-1, with a weak D call TRBD1 (5 bases). Trimming removed 6 bases at V and 7 bases at J, with 9 bases between. The CDR3 contains 11 residues. Germline V gene sequence: CDR1 MNHGY, CDR2 SVAAGI. The CDR3 DNA reads TGTGCCAGCAGAGGGGTATTTGAAGCTTTCTTT. Its translation: CASRGVFEAFF.

The CDR3 protein is CASSLFSREVTQYF. Here the CDR3 DNA reads TGTGCCAGCAGCTTGTTCTCGCGGGAGGTGACCCAGTACTTC. The rearrangement uses TRBV5-6 and TRBJ2-5; 8 bases fit TRBD2. V dropped 1 base and J dropped 7; count of bases not matched to a gene: 6. CDR1 is SGHDT and CDR2 is YYEEEE in the germline V gene. The CDR3 spans 14 residues.